Described below is a single T cell receptor beta chain sequence and its context. The target antigen is unknown. This entry comes from a study of shared clonotypes between healthy human individuals. Study conclusions and caveats: The sampled material consisted only of blood, and tissue repertoires are likely to differ.

Naive CD8 cells lacked CD45RO, underwent positive selection for CCR7 and left out terminally differentiated effector memory CD45RA+ cells. After removal of 7 bases from V and 1 base from J, the junction contained 10 bases not matched to a gene. The germline gives CDR1 LNHDA, CDR2 SQIVND (reference sequence). The CDR3 spans 15 residues. Genomic DNA of every subset was divided equally among multiple immunoSEQ plates. The data were produced by immunoSEQ multiplex PCR, yet TCRdb's version contains in-frame clones alone and is incomplete. The repertoire consists of about 2 million clones, with 85% to 95% occurring once and the leading ten covering 1.2%.

This TCR was recovered from a man aged 18-30 years in good health. Sequenced material: naive CD8+ T cells sorted from blood. The chain has TRBV19 and TRBJ2-7, with 7 bases that match TRBD2. The CDR3 DNA reads as TGTGCCAGTACCCCCGGGGGGTATCTGTCCTACGAGCAGTACTTC. Translated: CASTPGGYLSYEQYF. The full variable domain, its missing parts supplied by reference TRBV19 and TRBJ2-7, is DGGITQSPKYLFRKEGQNVTLSCEQNLNHDAMYWYRQDPGQGLRLIYYSQIVNDFQKGDIAEGYSVSREKKESFPLTVTSAQKNPTAFYLCASTPGGYLSYEQYFGPGTRLTVT.